This note documents a single T cell receptor (beta chain) sequence. In the study's own analysis: Counts of nucleated cells, estimated from reference gene primer amplification, were obtained. Only in-frame clones appear in the TCRdb table, and some are missing; sequencing was by immunoSEQ multiplex PCR. V and J calls and clone size follow that table, whereas D and trimming were derived from the DNA. This table holds 85,000 to 100,000 clones, 70% to 90% found once. The data are from a study of blood T cell repertoires in COVID-19. The CDR3 contains 15 residues. CDR1 is SGHRS and CDR2 is YFSETQ in the germline V gene. The V gene lost 7 bases and the J gene lost 0 bases, with 16 bases spanning the gap.

This TCR derives from a man aged 45-65 years with COVID-19, enrolled during active disease. Sequenced: peripheral blood. The chain joins TRBV5-1 to TRBJ1-1; a possible D gene is TRBD1 (5 bases). CDR3: CASSKLQAVNTEAFF. CDR3 DNA: TGCGCCAGCTCCAAATTACAGGCAGTGAACACTGAAGCTTTCTTT.